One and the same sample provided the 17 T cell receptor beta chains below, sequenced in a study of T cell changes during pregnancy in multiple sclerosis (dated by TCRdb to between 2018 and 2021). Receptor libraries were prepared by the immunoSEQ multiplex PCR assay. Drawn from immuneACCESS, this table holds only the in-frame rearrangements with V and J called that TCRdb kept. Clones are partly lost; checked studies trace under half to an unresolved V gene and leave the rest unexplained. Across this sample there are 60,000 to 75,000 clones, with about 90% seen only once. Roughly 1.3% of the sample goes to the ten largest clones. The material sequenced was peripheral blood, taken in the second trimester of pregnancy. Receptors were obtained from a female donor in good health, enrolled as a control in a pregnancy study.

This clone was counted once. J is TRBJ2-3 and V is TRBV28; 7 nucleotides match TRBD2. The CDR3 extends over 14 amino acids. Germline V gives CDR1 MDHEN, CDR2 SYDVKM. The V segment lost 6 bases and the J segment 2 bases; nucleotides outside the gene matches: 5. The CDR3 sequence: CASSGRRNTDTQYF. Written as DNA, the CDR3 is TGTGCCAGCAGCGGGAGGAGGAACACAGATACGCAGTATTTT.

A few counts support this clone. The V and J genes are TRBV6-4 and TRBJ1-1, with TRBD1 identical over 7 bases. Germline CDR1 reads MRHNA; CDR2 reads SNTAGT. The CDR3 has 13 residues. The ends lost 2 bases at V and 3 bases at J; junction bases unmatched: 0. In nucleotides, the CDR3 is TGTGCCAGCAGTGACAGGGGGCACACTGAAGCTTTCTTT. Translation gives CASSDRGHTEAFF.

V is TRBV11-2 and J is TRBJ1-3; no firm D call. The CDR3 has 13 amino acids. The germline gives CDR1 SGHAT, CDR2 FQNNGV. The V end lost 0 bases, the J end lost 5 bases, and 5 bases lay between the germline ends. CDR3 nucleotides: TGTGCCAGCAGCTTAGATAGTAGAAACACCATATATTTT. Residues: CASSLDSRNTIYF.

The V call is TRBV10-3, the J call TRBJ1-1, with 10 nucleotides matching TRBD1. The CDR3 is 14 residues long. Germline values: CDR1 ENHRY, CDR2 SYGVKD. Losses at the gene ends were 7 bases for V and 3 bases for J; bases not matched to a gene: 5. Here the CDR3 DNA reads TGTGCCATCACTGACAGGGGGCGAGACACTGAAGCTTTCTTT. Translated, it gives CAITDRGRDTEAFF.

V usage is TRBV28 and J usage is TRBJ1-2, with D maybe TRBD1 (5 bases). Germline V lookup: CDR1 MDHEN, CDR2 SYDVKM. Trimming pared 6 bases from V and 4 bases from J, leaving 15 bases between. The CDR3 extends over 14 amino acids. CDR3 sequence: CASSPGGKSYGYTF. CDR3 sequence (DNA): TGTGCCAGCAGCCCCGGGGGGAAAAGCTATGGCTACACCTTC.

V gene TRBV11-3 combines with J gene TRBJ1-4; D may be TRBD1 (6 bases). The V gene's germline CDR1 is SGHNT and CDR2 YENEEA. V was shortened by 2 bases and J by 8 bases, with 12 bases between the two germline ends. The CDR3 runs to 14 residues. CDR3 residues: CASSLYRANEKLFF. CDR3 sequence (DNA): TGTGCCAGCAGCTTATACAGGGCCAACGAAAAACTGTTTTTT.

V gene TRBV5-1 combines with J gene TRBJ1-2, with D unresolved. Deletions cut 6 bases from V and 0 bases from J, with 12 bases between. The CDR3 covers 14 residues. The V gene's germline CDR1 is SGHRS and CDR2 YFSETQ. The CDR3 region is CASKLRASNYGYTF. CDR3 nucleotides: TGCGCCAGCAAGCTGAGAGCTTCTAACTATGGCTACACCTTC.

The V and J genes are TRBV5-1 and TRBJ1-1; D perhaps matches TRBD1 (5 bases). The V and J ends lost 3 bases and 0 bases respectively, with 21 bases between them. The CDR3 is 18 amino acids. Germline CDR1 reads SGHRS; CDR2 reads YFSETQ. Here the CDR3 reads CASSSKTALAGLNTEAFF. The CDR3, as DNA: TGCGCCAGCAGCTCAAAGACGGCACTTGCGGGGCTGAACACTGAAGCTTTCTTT.

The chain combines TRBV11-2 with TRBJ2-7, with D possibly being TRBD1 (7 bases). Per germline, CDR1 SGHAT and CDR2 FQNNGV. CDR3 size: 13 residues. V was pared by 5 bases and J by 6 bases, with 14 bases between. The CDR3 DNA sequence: TGTGCCAGCAGCCTGTACAGGGGAGGCGAGCAGTACTTC. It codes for CASSLYRGGEQYF.

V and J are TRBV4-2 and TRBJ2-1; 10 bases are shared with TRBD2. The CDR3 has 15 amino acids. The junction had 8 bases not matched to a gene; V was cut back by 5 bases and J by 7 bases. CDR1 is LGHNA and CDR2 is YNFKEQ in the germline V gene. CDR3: CASSKQRGGLNEQFF. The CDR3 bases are TGTGCCAGCAGCAAGCAGCGGGGGGGCTTAAATGAGCAGTTCTTC.

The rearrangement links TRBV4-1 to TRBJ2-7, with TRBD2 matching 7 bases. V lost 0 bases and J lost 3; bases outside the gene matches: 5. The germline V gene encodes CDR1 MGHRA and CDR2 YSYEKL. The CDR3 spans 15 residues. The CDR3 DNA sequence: TGCGCCAGCAGCCAAGAAACCGGGGAGGGCTACGAGCAGTACTTC. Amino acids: CASSQETGEGYEQYF.

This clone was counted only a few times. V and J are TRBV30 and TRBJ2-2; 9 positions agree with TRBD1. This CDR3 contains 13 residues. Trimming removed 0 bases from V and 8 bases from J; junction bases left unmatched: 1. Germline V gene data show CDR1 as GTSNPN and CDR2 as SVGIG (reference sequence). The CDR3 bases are TGTGCCTGGAGTGTACAGGGGGCGGGGGAGCTGTTTTTT. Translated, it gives CAWSVQGAGELFF.

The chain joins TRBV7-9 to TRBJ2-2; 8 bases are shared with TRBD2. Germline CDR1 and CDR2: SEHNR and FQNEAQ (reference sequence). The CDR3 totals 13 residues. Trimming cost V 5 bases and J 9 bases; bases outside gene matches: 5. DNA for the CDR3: TGTGCCAGCAGCGGGCGGGAGGTGAGGGAGCTGTTTTTT. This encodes CASSGREVRELFF.

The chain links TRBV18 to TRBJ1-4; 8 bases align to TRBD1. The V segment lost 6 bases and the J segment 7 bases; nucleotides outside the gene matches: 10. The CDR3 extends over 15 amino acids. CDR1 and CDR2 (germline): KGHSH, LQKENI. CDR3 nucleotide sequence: TGTGCCAGCTCGCCAAGGACAGGGCTTTTTGAAAAACTGTTTTTT. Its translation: CASSPRTGLFEKLFF.

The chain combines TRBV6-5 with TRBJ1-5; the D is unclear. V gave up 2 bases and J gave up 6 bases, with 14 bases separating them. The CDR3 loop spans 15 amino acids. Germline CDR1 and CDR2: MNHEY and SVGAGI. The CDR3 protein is CASSYTGSGGQPQHF. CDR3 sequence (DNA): TGTGCCAGCAGTTACACCGGTTCGGGAGGTCAGCCCCAGCATTTT.

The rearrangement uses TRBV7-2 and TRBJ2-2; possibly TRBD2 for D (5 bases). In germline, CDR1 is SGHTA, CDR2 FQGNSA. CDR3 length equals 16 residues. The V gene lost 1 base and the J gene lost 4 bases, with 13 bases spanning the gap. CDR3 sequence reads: CASSLGLAASTGELFF. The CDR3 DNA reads TGTGCCAGCAGCTTAGGGCTAGCCGCCTCCACCGGGGAGCTGTTTTTT.

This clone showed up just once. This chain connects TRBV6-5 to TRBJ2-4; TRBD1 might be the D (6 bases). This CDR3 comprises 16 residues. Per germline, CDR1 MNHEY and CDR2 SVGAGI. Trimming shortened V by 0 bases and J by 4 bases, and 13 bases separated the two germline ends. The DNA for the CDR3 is TGTGCCAGCAGTTACTCAGTGACAGGCCCAAAAAACATTCAGTACTTC. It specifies CASSYSVTGPKNIQYF.